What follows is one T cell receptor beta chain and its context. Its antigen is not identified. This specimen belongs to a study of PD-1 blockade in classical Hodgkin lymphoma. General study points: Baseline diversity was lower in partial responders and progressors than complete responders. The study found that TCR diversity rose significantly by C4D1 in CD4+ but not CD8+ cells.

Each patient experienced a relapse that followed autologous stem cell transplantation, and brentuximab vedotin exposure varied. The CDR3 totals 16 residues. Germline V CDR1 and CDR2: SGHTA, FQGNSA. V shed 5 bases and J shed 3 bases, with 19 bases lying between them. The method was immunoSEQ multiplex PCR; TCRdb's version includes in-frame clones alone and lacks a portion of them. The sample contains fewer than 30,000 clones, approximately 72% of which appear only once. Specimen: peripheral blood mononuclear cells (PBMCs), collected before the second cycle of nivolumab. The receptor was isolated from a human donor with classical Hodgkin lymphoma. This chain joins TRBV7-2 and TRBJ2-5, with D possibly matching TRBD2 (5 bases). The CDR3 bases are TGTGCCAGCAGCCGGACTCAAAATCAGAAAGAAGAGACCCAGTACTTC. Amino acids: CASSRTQNQKEETQYF.